This T cell receptor (beta chain) was obtained from a study of Graves' ophthalmopathy and Graves' hyperthyroidism. Study-level background: The collection of peripheral blood took place at initial diagnosis, before any treatment. Whole-study findings and limits: Most thyroid clonotypes with frequency above 0.001 were detected in blood too.

The CDR3 has 14 amino acids. In germline, CDR1 is SNHLY, CDR2 FYNNEI. The V end lost 6 bases, the J end lost 4 bases, and 15 bases lay between the germline ends. In its sample, this clonotype was seen many times. The target antigen is unknown. PBMCs originated in approximately 9.1 ml of fresh peripheral blood. Researchers took RNA transcripts and amplified TCR beta CDR3 regions from them. The authors performed first-round RT-PCR with HTBI primers and then a second-round multiplex PCR. TCRdb re-called the multiplex PCR reads through MiXCR, storing one row per CDR3 protein. The sample contains almost 750,000 distinct CDR3 sequences, approximately 40% of which appear only once.

Material: peripheral blood. V gene TRBV2 combines with J gene TRBJ2-5; a weak D match, TRBD1 (6 bases). The receptor was isolated from an adult man with Graves' ophthalmopathy. As DNA, the CDR3 is TGTGCCAGCAGGTTACAGGGTCTACGAGAGACCCAGTACTTC. Residues: CASRLQGLRETQYF.